The clone carrying this TCR beta chain has just a few counts. Clones were sequenced by immunoSEQ multiplex PCR, and TCRdb holds only the in-frame ones, with some missing. The repertoire holds about 76,000 clones, with around 85% as singletons. Unmatched junction bases numbered 7, after V lost 0 bases and J lost 6 bases. CDR3 length equals 15 residues. The V gene's germline CDR1 is SGDLS and CDR2 YYNGEE. The data originate from a study of blood T cell repertoires in COVID-19. As for the study in general: T cells, B-cell-depleted T cells, or PBMCs provided the cDNA or gDNA that served as material.

The receptor was isolated from a man aged 25 to 40 with acute or convalescent COVID-19. Sequenced input: peripheral blood. The chain couples TRBV9 to TRBJ1-2, with 8 bases identical to TRBD1. The CDR3 region is CASSVEYGQGDGYTF. DNA of the CDR3: TGTGCCAGCAGCGTAGAGTACGGACAGGGCGATGGCTACACCTTC.